The 23 T cell receptor beta chains below were found in one sample sequenced in a study of cytomegalovirus exposure and HLA in healthy donors. The PCR ran on 60 Vbeta and 13 Jbeta primers. Generated by immunoSEQ multiplex PCR, the TCRdb table keeps only in-frame clones and is missing some. The table includes some 98,000 clones, about two thirds detected once. The specimen sequenced was PBMCs. The receptors were sampled from a man aged 45-65 years in good health and CMV-seronegative.

The rearrangement links TRBV21-1 to TRBJ2-5; TRBD1, the D gene given by the table, was not confirmed from the DNA. TRBV21-1 represents a pseudogene. The CDR3 length is 15 residues. CDR3 nucleotides: TGTGCCAGCAGCAAAGCCGGGACACCTATAGAGACCCAGTACTTC. Its translation: CASSKAGTPIETQYF.

This clone was detected only a few times. The chain combines TRBV14 with TRBJ1-2; D may be TRBD1 (5 bases). This CDR3 spans 14 amino acids. CDR1 and CDR2 from the germline V gene are SGHDN and FVKESK. V was clipped by 5 bases and J by 5 bases, with 15 bases between them. CDR3 in DNA: TGTGCCAGCAGCGTAACACAGGCATTATATGGCTACACCTTC. Protein: CASSVTQALYGYTF.

This clone came up once. The chain links TRBV27 to TRBJ1-2; TRBD1 aligns across 7 bases. The CDR3 spans 13 residues. Germline CDR1 MNHEY, CDR2 SMNVEV (reference sequence). V shed 6 bases, J shed 2 bases, and the junction held 3 bases outside the gene matches. CDR3 sequence (DNA): TGTGCCAGCAGACCGACAGGGAACTATGGCTACACCTTC. Protein product: CASRPTGNYGYTF.

The chain joins TRBV6-5 to TRBJ2-6, with D perhaps matching TRBD1 (5 bases). This CDR3 spans 14 amino acids. The germline CDR1 and CDR2 sequences are MNHEY and SVGAGI. The V end lost 5 bases, the J end lost 4 bases, and 9 bases lay between the germline ends. The DNA for the CDR3 is TGTGCCAGCAGTCCAGGGTACGGGGCCAACGTCCTGACTTTC. As protein: CASSPGYGANVLTF.

This clone was observed once. The chain combines TRBV27 with TRBJ1-1, with TRBD1 matching 8 bases. The germline CDR1 and CDR2 sequences are MNHEY and SMNVEV (reference sequence). The CDR3 is 18 residues long. J gave up 0 bases and V 4 bases, and 13 bases lay outside the gene matches. The CDR3 nucleotides read TGTGCCAGCAGTTACGCCGCGGGGACAGGAATTTTGAACACTGAAGCTTTCTTT. The encoded protein is CASSYAAGTGILNTEAFF.

V and J are TRBV2 and TRBJ1-2, with 8 bases identical to TRBD1. Germline V gene lookup returns CDR1 SNHLY and CDR2 FYNNEI. The junction had 5 bases not matched to a gene; V was cut back by 0 bases and J by 11 bases. The CDR3 length is 13 residues. In nucleotides, the CDR3 is TGTGCCAGCAGTGAAGCGGACAGGGAAATGTACACCTTC. Its translation is CASSEADREMYTF.

This chain links TRBV11-2 with TRBJ1-2; a weak D match, TRBD1 (5 bases). The CDR3 runs to 15 residues. Trimming shortened V by 1 base and J by 0 bases, and 9 bases separated the two germline ends. Germline V gene lookup returns CDR1 SGHAT and CDR2 FQNNGV. Written as DNA, the CDR3 is TGTGCCAGCAGCTTAGTCGGGGGACCTAACTATGGCTACACCTTC. It translates to CASSLVGGPNYGYTF.

The rearrangement links TRBV11-2 to TRBJ2-1; no definite D call. Per the germline V gene, CDR1 is SGHAT and CDR2 is FQNNGV. V lost 0 bases, J lost 9 bases, and 9 bases lay in between. The CDR3 is made up of 13 amino acids. This CDR3 reads CASSLDLPTEQFF. The CDR3 DNA sequence: TGTGCCAGCAGCTTAGATCTACCCACTGAGCAGTTCTTC.

The J gene is TRBJ1-4, the V gene TRBV7-8; D is possibly TRBD1 (6 bases). The CDR3 sequence is 14 residues long. Germline V gives CDR1 SGHVS, CDR2 FQNEAQ. V dropped 3 bases and J dropped 8 bases, with 13 bases sitting between them. DNA for the CDR3: TGTGCCAGCAGCTTGGGGGCAGGGAACGAAAAACTGTTTTTT. Translated: CASSLGAGNEKLFF.

V gene TRBV7-3 combines with J gene TRBJ2-1; 7 bases are a match to TRBD2. The germline gives CDR1 SGHTA, CDR2 FQGTGA. The CDR3 runs 16 residues. The junction had 11 bases not matched to a gene; V was cut back by 5 bases and J by 4 bases. This chain's CDR3 is CASSLLGGEGYNEQFF. The CDR3 DNA sequence: TGTGCCAGCAGCCTCTTGGGAGGGGAGGGTTACAATGAGCAGTTCTTC.

V usage is TRBV6-5 and J usage is TRBJ1-4; TRBD1 is a possible D gene (6 bases). The germline V gene has CDR1 MNHEY and CDR2 SVGAGI. The V gene lost 8 bases and the J gene lost 11 bases, with 12 bases spanning the gap. The CDR3 covers 11 residues. The CDR3 DNA reads as TGTGCCAGCCCAAACAGGGCCAAACTGTTTTTT. Amino acids: CASPNRAKLFF.

This clone was recorded once. V is TRBV7-3 and J is TRBJ2-1; 13 nucleotides agree with TRBD2. The V gene's germline CDR1 is SGHTA and CDR2 FQGTGA. The V gene end was trimmed by 4 bases and the J gene end by 5 bases; junction bases not matched to a gene: 11. The CDR3 is made up of 18 amino acids. The CDR3 here is CASSSNPGLAGIDNEQFF. In nucleotides, the CDR3 is TGTGCCAGCAGCTCGAATCCGGGACTAGCGGGAATAGACAATGAGCAGTTCTTC.

The V and J genes are TRBV15 and TRBJ2-3; unclear D gene. V was shortened by 1 base and J by 2 bases, with 10 bases between the two germline ends. The CDR3 extends over 15 amino acids. Germline loops: CDR1 LNHNV, CDR2 YYDKDF (reference sequence). CDR3 residues: CATSRGQRYTDTQYF. As DNA, the CDR3 is TGTGCCACCAGCAGAGGACAAAGATACACAGATACGCAGTATTTT. The variable domain in full, completed from reference TRBV15 and TRBJ2-3, reads DAMVIQNPRYQVTQFGKPVTLSCSQTLNHNVMYWYQQKSSQAPKLLFHYYDKDFNNEADTPDNFQSRRPNTSFCFLDIRSPGLGDTAMYLCATSRGQRYTDTQYFGPGTRLTVL.

The gene calls are TRBV2 and TRBJ2-3; TRBD2 matches 12 bases. The CDR3 runs 14 residues. After removal of 6 bases from V and 6 bases from J, the junction contained 4 bases not matched to a gene. CDR1 and CDR2 from the germline V gene are SNHLY and FYNNEI. The CDR3 DNA reads as TGTGCCAGCAGCCTTGGACTAGCGGGGGATACGCAGTATTTT. Protein product: CASSLGLAGDTQYF.

The chain couples TRBV27 to TRBJ1-5; 9 positions agree with TRBD1. The ends lost 0 bases at V and 2 bases at J; junction bases unmatched: 11. The CDR3 extends over 19 amino acids. CDR1 and CDR2 (germline): MNHEY, SMNVEV (reference sequence). CDR3 nucleotide sequence: TGTGCCAGCAGTTTATCGTTGGGACAGGGAAGGTTCGGCAATCAGCCCCAGCATTTT. Translating gives CASSLSLGQGRFGNQPQHF.

The gene calls are TRBV4-1 and TRBJ1-5; D perhaps matches TRBD1 (5 bases). CDR3 length: 14 residues. Trimming left V 1 base short and J 5 bases short, with 9 bases between. Germline V lookup: CDR1 MGHRA, CDR2 YSYEKL. CDR3 DNA sequence: TGCGCCAGCAGCCAAGTCCAGGGTTATCAGCCCCAGCATTTT. Translating it yields CASSQVQGYQPQHF.

The V gene is TRBV28, the J gene TRBJ2-6; D is unclear. Trimming left V 4 bases short and J 2 bases short, with 9 bases between. Germline CDR1 and CDR2: MDHEN and SYDVKM. This CDR3 contains 15 residues. The CDR3 DNA follows: TGTGCCAGCAGTTCCCCAGGCACTGGGGCCAACGTCCTGACTTTC. Its translation is CASSSPGTGANVLTF.

The chain combines TRBV7-9 with TRBJ2-7; D might be TRBD2 (6 bases). The CDR3 has 14 amino acids. Germline CDR1 and CDR2: SEHNR and FQNEAQ (reference sequence). The V and J ends lost 1 base and 3 bases respectively, with 10 bases between them. CDR3 sequence reads: CASSLVQGGYEQYF. The CDR3 DNA is TGTGCCAGCAGCTTAGTGCAGGGAGGCTACGAGCAGTACTTC.

The V and J genes are TRBV19 and TRBJ1-5; D unresolved. This CDR3 has 13 residues. CDR1 and CDR2 from the germline V gene are LNHDA and SQIVND (reference sequence). The V end was cut by 2 bases, the J end by 6 bases, with 8 bases between. The CDR3 bases are TGTGCCAGTAGTATACAGGTCGGTCAGCCCCAGCATTTT. This sequence encodes CASSIQVGQPQHF.

DNA of the CDR3: TGTGCCACCAGGGAGCGGGGGGGTAAAGAGACCCAGTACTTC. Its protein is CATRERGGKETQYF. V usage is TRBV15 and J usage is TRBJ2-5; 10 nucleotides agree with TRBD2. This CDR3 is 14 amino acids long. CDR1 and CDR2 from the germline V gene are LNHNV and YYDKDF (reference sequence). V shed 6 bases, J shed 3 bases, and the junction held 4 bases outside the gene matches.

The table lists this clone with a few counts. The CDR3 nucleotides are TGTGCCAGCAGTCCTCTGTTTAGGGGAAACGACAATGAGCAGTTCTTC. Protein sequence: CASSPLFRGNDNEQFF. This sequence joins TRBV28 and TRBJ2-1; possible D gene TRBD1, 5 bases. The V and J ends lost 5 bases and 5 bases respectively, with 19 bases between them. CDR1 and CDR2 from the germline V gene are MDHEN and SYDVKM. The CDR3 sequence is 16 residues long.

V gene TRBV9 combines with J gene TRBJ2-1; D may be TRBD1 (6 bases). Trimming shortened V by 1 base and J by 8 bases, and 13 bases separated the two germline ends. This CDR3 comprises 14 residues. Germline V lookup: CDR1 SGDLS, CDR2 YYNGEE. CDR3 in amino acids: CASSVPGGLDEQFF. The CDR3 nucleotides are TGTGCCAGCAGCGTACCTGGGGGCCTAGATGAGCAGTTCTTC. Together with reference TRBV9 and TRBJ2-1, the CDR3 gives the full variable domain: DSGVTQTPKHLITATGQRVTLRCSPRSGDLSVYWYQQSLDQGLQFLIQYYNGEERAKGNILERFSAQQFPDLHSELNLSSLELGDSALYFCASSVPGGLDEQFFGPGTRLTVL.

The DNA for the CDR3 is TGTGCCACCACAGTAGACAGCCACTACGAGCAGTACTTC. It specifies CATTVDSHYEQYF. The chain couples TRBV7-9 to TRBJ2-5; TRBD1 is a possible D gene (5 bases). The end of the DNA fits TRBJ2-7 better, so the J call may be wrong. Germline V lookup: CDR1 SEHNR, CDR2 FQNEAQ (reference sequence). The CDR3 has 13 residues.